These T cell receptor beta chains were read from a single sample in a study of cytomegalovirus exposure and HLA in healthy donors. Method: immunoSEQ multiplex PCR; TCRdb's copy keeps in-frame clones and lacks some. The data show around 190,000 clones, with around 78% seen just once and around 14% held by the top ten. What was sequenced was PBMCs. Receptor source: a woman in her 30s in good health and CMV-seropositive. CDR3s include the opening cysteine and the closing phenylalanine or tryptophan.

J gene,V gene,CDR3 protein
TRBJ2-3,TRBV6-5,CASSPGTGSTDTQCF
TRBJ1-2,TRBV28,CASSEPGFNYGYTF
TRBJ1-3,TRBV7-2,CASSHDRGGRNTIYF
TRBJ2-2,TRBV5-1,CASSLDLAGTGELFF
TRBJ1-2,TRBV18,CASSLRGQSYGYTF
TRBJ2-3,TRBV28,CASRGSGLTQYF
TRBJ1-4,TRBV5-6,CASSLGLTNEKLFF
TRBJ1-2,TRBV28,CASSFGFPPGYTF
TRBJ1-3,TRBV30,CAWSFGLSGNTIYF
TRBJ1-2,TRBV4-1,CASSQSMGQFGYTF
TRBJ1-2,TRBV14,CASSRGQVHGYTF
TRBJ2-4,TRBV5-1,CASSLGTGMNIQYF
TRBJ2-2,TRBV4-1,CASSQDRRGSGELFF
TRBJ2-3,TRBV7-6,CASSLSALATQYF
TRBJ2-1,TRBV29-1,CSVEGNLGEQFF
TRBJ2-3,TRBV28,CASSLLSGGDRRDTQYF